One sample yielded the 23 T cell receptor beta chains listed below, sequenced in a study of blood T cell repertoires in COVID-19. Clones were read by immunoSEQ multiplex PCR, and TCRdb kept only the in-frame ones, dropping some. The data hold some 400,000 clones, with approximately 89% observed a single time. The source material was peripheral blood. The receptors derive from a woman aged 55-75 years with COVID-19, enrolled during active disease.

This chain connects TRBV5-4 to TRBJ1-5, with 8 bases identical to TRBD1. The germline V gene has CDR1 SGHNT and CDR2 YYREEE (reference sequence). This CDR3 has 15 amino acids. V was pared by 4 bases and J by 7 bases, with 10 bases of the junction left unmatched. The chain's CDR3 is CASSITGGSSQPQHF. As DNA, the CDR3 is TGTGCCAGCAGCATTACAGGGGGGAGCAGCCAGCCCCAGCATTTT.

The rearrangement links TRBV4-1 to TRBJ1-2; 8 bases are shared with TRBD1. Trimming at V came to 4 bases and at J to 4 bases, leaving 8 bases not matched to a gene. Looked up from germline, CDR1 is MGHRA and CDR2 is YSYEKL. The length of the CDR3 is 15 residues. The CDR3 DNA is TGCGCCAGCAGCCTAGAGACAGGGGTGGGCTATGGCTACACCTTC. Protein product: CASSLETGVGYGYTF.

The chain recombines TRBV7-2 with TRBJ2-3; 12 nucleotides line up with TRBD2. Germline trimming cut 1 base from V and 4 bases from J; bases unmatched to any gene: 6. Germline CDR1 SGHTA, CDR2 FQGNSA. The CDR3 has 17 residues. The CDR3 here is CASSLGLTSGGSDTQYF. CDR3 DNA sequence: TGTGCCAGCAGCTTAGGTCTGACTAGCGGGGGCTCAGATACGCAGTATTTT.

This sequence joins TRBV10-3 and TRBJ1-1; tentatively, D is TRBD1 (5 bases). CDR3 length: 14 residues. Trimming pared 6 bases from V and 7 bases from J, leaving 18 bases between. Germline lookup yields CDR1 ENHRY and CDR2 SYGVKD. The CDR3 sequence is CAISGSGGVLEAFF. Here the CDR3 DNA reads TGTGCCATCAGCGGGAGTGGGGGGGTCCTTGAAGCTTTCTTT.

The chain is built from TRBV7-9 and TRBJ2-7; TRBD2 matches 7 bases. The CDR3 loop spans 15 amino acids. Germline lookup yields CDR1 SEHNR and CDR2 FQNEAQ (reference sequence). J gave up 2 bases and V 3 bases, and 7 bases lay outside the gene matches. The CDR3 is CASSFMGGLAYEQYF. CDR3 bases: TGTGCCAGCAGCTTTATGGGTGGACTAGCCTACGAGCAGTACTTC.

The V gene is TRBV6-5, the J gene TRBJ1-2; D not certain. This CDR3 is 14 amino acids long. The V gene's germline CDR1 is MNHEY and CDR2 SVGAGI. The V and J ends lost 4 bases and 4 bases respectively, with 13 bases between them. Here the CDR3 DNA reads TGTGCCAGCAGTTGGAGGGAATTAAGCTATGGCTACACCTTC. Translated: CASSWRELSYGYTF.

The rearrangement uses TRBV30 and TRBJ2-7; possibly TRBD1 for D (5 bases). The CDR3 consists of 11 residues. The V gene lost 3 bases and the J gene lost 4 bases, with 7 bases spanning the gap. Germline CDR1 GTSNPN, CDR2 SVGIG (reference sequence). CDR3 nucleotides: TGTGCCTGGAGCCAGGGTTACGAGCAGTACTTC. It specifies CAWSQGYEQYF. Drawing the rest from reference TRBV30 and TRBJ2-7, the complete variable domain is SQTIHQWPATLVQPVGSPLSLECTVEGTSNPNLYWYRQAAGRGLQLLFYSVGIGQISSEVPQNLSASRPQDRQFILSSKKLLLSDSGFYLCAWSQGYEQYFGPGTRLTVT.

J is TRBJ1-2 and V is TRBV4-1, with a tentative D call TRBD1 (5 bases). Germline assignment: CDR1 MGHRA and CDR2 YSYEKL. The length of the CDR3 is 16 residues. Trimming pared 0 bases from V and 6 bases from J, leaving 17 bases between. The CDR3 region is CASSQDYLSGNHGYTF. CDR3 DNA: TGCGCCAGCAGCCAAGATTACCTTTCAGGGAATCATGGCTACACCTTC.

The V and J genes are TRBV25-1 and TRBJ2-7, with TRBD1 as a possible D gene (6 bases). The CDR3 runs to 13 residues. The ends were cut back, 3 bases at V and 6 bases at J, with 12 bases in the middle. Germline lookup yields CDR1 MGHDK and CDR2 SYGVNS. This chain's CDR3 is CASSDMGACEQYF. The CDR3 DNA follows: TGTGCCAGCAGTGATATGGGGGCGTGCGAGCAGTACTTC.

This sequence joins TRBV5-1 and TRBJ2-4; 12 nucleotides match TRBD2. Germline V gene sequence: CDR1 SGHRS, CDR2 YFSETQ. CDR3 length: 16 amino acids. V shed 4 bases and J 3 bases; nucleotides not matched to a gene: 5. DNA of the CDR3: TGCGCCAGCAGCCCCCTAGCGGGGGGGGTCAAAAACATTCAGTACTTC. It is translated as CASSPLAGGVKNIQYF.

The chain is built from TRBV19 and TRBJ2-2; D possibly corresponds to TRBD1 (6 bases). Per the germline V gene, CDR1 is LNHDA and CDR2 is SQIVND (reference sequence). This CDR3 spans 14 amino acids. Deletions cut 10 bases from V and 6 bases from J, with 18 bases between. As DNA, the CDR3 is TGTGCCACCTTGGGGCAGGGGTGGTCCGGGGAGCTGTTTTTT. Encoded protein: CATLGQGWSGELFF.

The chain uses TRBV6-5 and TRBJ1-2, with D maybe TRBD1 (5 bases). The V end lost 0 bases, the J end lost 2 bases, and 10 bases lay between the germline ends. The CDR3 is 15 amino acids. Germline V gene data show CDR1 as MNHEY and CDR2 as SVGAGI. CDR3 amino acids: CASSYSQGLNYGYTF. In DNA, the CDR3 is TGTGCCAGCAGTTACTCCCAGGGCCTAAACTATGGCTACACCTTC.

This clone was seen once. Additional DNA sequences in this sample encode the identical CDR3. The gene calls are TRBV18 and TRBJ2-3; D is uncertain. From germline, CDR1 is KGHSH and CDR2 LQKENI. The CDR3 is 14 residues long. V was trimmed by 6 bases and J by 0 bases, leaving 10 bases between them. The DNA for the CDR3 is TGTGCCAGCTCGCCCGGGTCGAGCACAGATACGCAGTATTTT. Translation gives CASSPGSSTDTQYF.

V and J are TRBV5-1 and TRBJ2-4, with 12 bases aligning to TRBD1. Losses at the gene ends were 4 bases for V and 8 bases for J; bases not matched to a gene: 7. This CDR3 is 15 amino acids long. Germline CDR1 SGHRS, CDR2 YFSETQ. For the CDR3, the DNA is TGCGCCAGCAGCGGAGGGACAGGGGGCCAGGACATTCAGTACTTC. Residues: CASSGGTGGQDIQYF.

The V call is TRBV2, the J call TRBJ2-7; a weak D match, TRBD2 (6 bases). Trimming cost V 7 bases and J 5 bases, with 18 bases left between them. Germline V gives CDR1 SNHLY, CDR2 FYNNEI. The CDR3 has 14 amino acids. The CDR3 sequence: CASKLRREVHEQYF. The CDR3 nucleotides are TGTGCCAGCAAGTTGCGGAGGGAGGTCCACGAGCAGTACTTC.

The rearrangement links TRBV5-8 to TRBJ1-2; TRBD1 matches 10 bases. The CDR3 is 18 amino acids. Trimming at V came to 4 bases and at J to 5 bases, leaving 17 bases not matched to a gene. CDR1 SGHTS and CDR2 YDEGEE come from the germline V gene. CDR3: CASSHRQGASRFVYGYTF. The CDR3 DNA follows: TGTGCCAGCAGCCATCGACAGGGGGCGTCCCGATTCGTTTATGGCTACACCTTC.

The V gene is TRBV7-8, the J gene TRBJ1-2; D is perhaps TRBD1 (6 bases). The CDR3 has 17 residues. V was cut by 5 bases and J by 5 bases, with 24 bases left in between. The germline gives CDR1 SGHVS, CDR2 FQNEAQ. The CDR3 nucleotides are TGTGCCAGCAGCCAAATGGAGATAAGGGGGTCCGGATATGGCTACACCTTC. It is translated as CASSQMEIRGSGYGYTF. Filled out from reference TRBV7-8 and TRBJ1-2, the complete variable domain reads GAGVSQSPRYKVAKRGQDVALRCDPISGHVSLFWYQQALGQGPEFLTYFQNEAQLDKSGLPSDRFFAERPEGSVSTLKIQRTQQEDSAVYLCASSQMEIRGSGYGYTFGSGTRLTVV.

CDR3 DNA sequence: TGTGCCAGCAGCTTAACCCAGGGGGGCCGCTACGAGCAGTACTTC. The encoded protein is CASSLTQGGRYEQYF. This chain links TRBV7-6 with TRBJ2-7; D is perhaps TRBD1 (7 bases). Germline V lookup: CDR1 SGHVS, CDR2 FNYEAQ. CDR3 length equals 15 residues. Trimming left V 2 bases short and J 3 bases short, with 14 bases between.

CDR3 sequence: CASSSILASQETQYF. CDR3 sequence (DNA): TGCGCCAGCAGTTCTATCCTAGCGTCCCAAGAGACCCAGTACTTC. This sequence joins TRBV5-1 and TRBJ2-5; maybe TRBD2 (6 bases). Germline CDR1 SGHRS, CDR2 YFSETQ. The CDR3 runs to 15 residues. Trimming pared 5 bases from V and 1 base from J, leaving 15 bases between.

The rearrangement links TRBV4-1 to TRBJ1-2; no clear D. Germline V CDR1 and CDR2: MGHRA, YSYEKL. The CDR3 is made up of 12 amino acids. Trimming left V 1 base short and J 3 bases short, with 3 bases between. CDR3 amino acids: CASSQADYGYTF. CDR3 DNA sequence: TGCGCCAGCAGCCAAGCAGACTATGGCTACACCTTC.

The rearrangement uses TRBV9 and TRBJ1-1, with 7 bases aligning to TRBD1. Germline V gene sequence: CDR1 SGDLS, CDR2 YYNGEE. The V gene end was trimmed by 3 bases and the J gene end by 4 bases; junction bases not matched to a gene: 6. The CDR3 has 14 amino acids. Here the CDR3 reads CASSATGTGTEAFF. For the CDR3, the DNA is TGTGCCAGCAGCGCGACAGGGACCGGCACTGAAGCTTTCTTT.

The gene calls are TRBV13 and TRBJ2-3; 12 positions match TRBD2. V lost 5 bases to trimming and J lost 2 bases; unmatched junction nucleotides: 11. CDR3 length equals 18 residues. The germline V gene has CDR1 PRHDT and CDR2 FYEKMQ (reference sequence). CDR3 sequence (DNA): TGTGCCAGCAGCCCGACAGGACTAGCGGGGAGACTCACAGATACGCAGTATTTT. This sequence encodes CASSPTGLAGRLTDTQYF. Variable domain in full (rest from reference TRBV13 and TRBJ2-3): AAGVIQSPRHLIKEKRETATLKCYPIPRHDTVYWYQQGPGQDPQFLISFYEKMQSDKGSIPDRFSAQQFSDYHSELNMSSLELGDSALYFCASSPTGLAGRLTDTQYFGPGTRLTVL.

This sequence joins TRBV7-2 and TRBJ2-7; tentative D call: TRBD1 (6 bases). The CDR3 is 13 amino acids. CDR1 SGHTA and CDR2 FQGNSA come from the germline V gene. V dropped 3 bases and J dropped 5 bases, with 11 bases sitting between them. This chain's CDR3 is CASSLGAINEQYF. The CDR3 bases are TGTGCCAGCAGCTTGGGGGCTATCAACGAGCAGTACTTC.